This passage covers 26 T cell receptor beta chains from one sample sequenced in a study of shared clonotypes between healthy human individuals. The method was immunoSEQ multiplex PCR; TCRdb's version includes in-frame clones alone and lacks a portion of them. The sample has more than 2 million clones; roughly 95% are singletons. Sample: naive CD4+ T cells sorted from blood. Subset given: CD45RA+ positively selected. The receptors originated from a man in his late teens or twenties in good health.

This rearrangement joins TRBV7-9 to TRBJ2-3; 11 bases are shared with TRBD2. The V segment lost 5 bases and the J segment 2 bases; nucleotides outside the gene matches: 9. CDR1 is SEHNR and CDR2 is FQNEAQ in the germline V gene (reference sequence). This CDR3 spans 17 amino acids. The CDR3 is CASSLSLAGGFTDTQYF. In DNA form, the CDR3 reads TGTGCCAGCAGCCTATCTCTAGCGGGGGGTTTCACAGATACGCAGTATTTT.

The chain combines TRBV25-1 with TRBJ1-2, with TRBD1 matching over 7 bases. Germline CDR1 reads MGHDK; CDR2 reads SYGVNS. CDR3 size: 15 residues. Trimming removed 4 bases from V and 5 bases from J; junction bases left unmatched: 10. For the CDR3, the DNA is TGTGCCAGCAGTGCCACAGGGGTTAGCTTTTATGGCTACACCTTC. It codes for CASSATGVSFYGYTF.

The chain couples TRBV14 to TRBJ1-6; D perhaps matches TRBD1 (6 bases). Trimming pared 4 bases from V and 0 bases from J, leaving 16 bases between. The CDR3 extends over 18 amino acids. Germline V gene lookup returns CDR1 SGHDN and CDR2 FVKESK. CDR3 in amino acids: CASSPRDMGSSYNSPLHF. CDR3 coding DNA: TGTGCCAGCAGCCCGCGGGACATGGGGAGCTCCTATAATTCACCCCTCCACTTT.

The V and J genes are TRBV15 and TRBJ2-2; D perhaps matches TRBD1 (7 bases). The germline V gene encodes CDR1 LNHNV and CDR2 YYDKDF (reference sequence). The CDR3 spans 15 residues. V shed 4 bases and J shed 4 bases, with 13 bases lying between them. The CDR3 DNA reads TGTGCCACCAGCAAAGACAGGGAGGTCACCGGGGAGCTGTTTTTT. This sequence encodes CATSKDREVTGELFF.

The V call is TRBV5-1, the J call TRBJ2-1; D not certain. Trimming took 4 bases from V and 0 from J, leaving 17 bases between them. This CDR3 region has 17 residues. CDR1 is SGHRS and CDR2 is YFSETQ in the germline V gene. The CDR3 loop is CASSPRRAASSYNEQFF. The CDR3 region has the DNA TGCGCCAGCAGCCCACGACGTGCGGCCAGCTCCTACAATGAGCAGTTCTTC.

The chain couples TRBV6-5 to TRBJ2-7; tentatively, D is TRBD1 (6 bases). The germline V gene has CDR1 MNHEY and CDR2 SVGAGI. This CDR3 is 16 amino acids long. Trimming took 3 bases from V and 12 from J, leaving 27 bases between them. CDR3 DNA sequence: TGTGCCAGCAGTTATAATCTCCGGGACAAGGGCCTGAGGTTGTACTTC. This codes for CASSYNLRDKGLRLYF.

This chain's CDR3 is CASSQQPSGSGNEKLFF. The CDR3 DNA follows: TGCGCCAGCAGCCAACAACCGAGTGGGTCGGGCAATGAAAAACTGTTTTTT. V gene TRBV4-3 combines with J gene TRBJ1-4; no definite D call. The CDR3 covers 17 residues. The V and J ends lost 2 bases and 5 bases respectively, with 18 bases between them. Germline V lookup: CDR1 LGHNA, CDR2 YSLEER.

This clone is a singleton in its sample. The chain employs TRBV2 and TRBJ2-3; TRBD2 matches at 10 bases. CDR3 length equals 16 residues. Germline assignment: CDR1 SNHLY and CDR2 FYNNEI. V lost 4 bases and J lost 1; bases outside the gene matches: 5. The CDR3 here is CASSGERGGGTDTQYF. For the CDR3, the DNA is TGTGCCAGCAGTGGGGAGCGGGGGGGCGGCACAGATACGCAGTATTTT.

The rearrangement uses TRBV30 and TRBJ2-5; 7 bases agree with TRBD1. J was trimmed by 9 bases and V by 5 bases; bases with no gene match: 15. This CDR3 is 14 amino acids long. Germline-derived CDR1 and CDR2 are GTSNPN and SVGIG (reference sequence). The CDR3 DNA reads as TGTGCCTGGCGATTCAACAGGGGTACTAATGCCCAGTACTTC. It encodes CAWRFNRGTNAQYF.

The rearrangement links TRBV5-4 to TRBJ2-3; 9 nucleotides match TRBD2. The trim removed 0 bases at V and 6 bases at J, leaving 5 bases unmatched. The CDR3 spans 15 residues. Germline V gives CDR1 SGHNT, CDR2 YYREEE (reference sequence). The CDR3 reads CASSLGGTSSDTQYF. The CDR3 DNA is TGTGCCAGCAGCTTGGGGGGGACTAGCAGCGATACGCAGTATTTT.

The chain has TRBV19 and TRBJ1-1; D is undetermined. With 5 bases removed from V and 4 bases from J, the gap between germline ends came to 14 bases. The germline V gene encodes CDR1 LNHDA and CDR2 SQIVND (reference sequence). The CDR3 totals 14 residues. The CDR3 nucleotides are TGTGCCAGTAGTTCGGCTCCCCGGACCACTGAAGCTTTCTTT. Translated: CASSSAPRTTEAFF.

This clone appeared once. The rearrangement uses TRBV10-3 and TRBJ2-1; no definite D call. The CDR3 consists of 15 residues. The V end lost 0 bases, the J end lost 5 bases, and 11 bases lay between the germline ends. CDR1 and CDR2 from the germline V gene are ENHRY and SYGVKD. CDR3 coding DNA: TGTGCCATCAGTGAGTCGGGATCAGGTAACAATGAGCAGTTCTTC. Its protein product is CAISESGSGNNEQFF.

The J gene is TRBJ2-3, the V gene TRBV2; 8 nucleotides line up with TRBD2. The germline CDR1 and CDR2 sequences are SNHLY and FYNNEI. The CDR3 consists of 15 residues. V lost 8 bases to trimming and J lost 0 bases; unmatched junction nucleotides: 7. The CDR3 nucleotides read TGTGCCAGCCAGCTAGCGGGTACTAGCACAGATACGCAGTATTTT. The encoded protein is CASQLAGTSTDTQYF.

The J gene is TRBJ2-3, the V gene TRBV10-2; 8 bases match TRBD2. The CDR3 spans 15 residues. The V segment lost 5 bases and the J segment 1 base; nucleotides outside the gene matches: 5. Germline V CDR1 and CDR2: WSHSY, SAAADI. The CDR3 DNA reads as TGCGCCAGCAGTTTTAGCGGGGCCGGCACAGATACGCAGTATTTT. Translated: CASSFSGAGTDTQYF.

This clone was observed once. The chain is built from TRBV19 and TRBJ2-7; 9 bases line up with TRBD2. Germline trimming cut 8 bases from V and 5 bases from J; bases unmatched to any gene: 10. Germline-derived CDR1 and CDR2 are LNHDA and SQIVND (reference sequence). This CDR3 contains 14 residues. CDR3 loop: CASAVSGGRNEQYF. CDR3 bases: TGTGCCAGTGCGGTCAGCGGGGGGCGGAACGAGCAGTACTTC.

The V and J genes are TRBV19 and TRBJ1-1, with D possibly TRBD1 on 5 matching bases. The CDR3 has 14 amino acids. CDR1 is LNHDA and CDR2 is SQIVND in the germline V gene (reference sequence). Trimming cost V 6 bases and J 0 bases, with 11 bases left between them. The CDR3 here is CASSAGRLNTEAFF. The CDR3 nucleotides are TGTGCCAGTAGCGCGGGACGGCTGAACACTGAAGCTTTCTTT. Together with reference TRBV19 and TRBJ1-1, the CDR3 gives the full variable domain: DGGITQSPKYLFRKEGQNVTLSCEQNLNHDAMYWYRQDPGQGLRLIYYSQIVNDFQKGDIAEGYSVSREKKESFPLTVTSAQKNPTAFYLCASSAGRLNTEAFFGQGTRLTVV.

About this clone itself: Other DNA sequences in the same sample also yield this CDR3. The chain carries TRBV6-5 and TRBJ1-2, with D possibly TRBD1 on 5 matching bases. V was trimmed by 8 bases and J by 2 bases, leaving 6 bases between them. CDR3 length: 11 residues. Germline CDR1 is MNHEY and CDR2 is SVGAGI. CDR3 loop: CASGANYGYTF. The CDR3 DNA follows: TGTGCCAGCGGGGCAAACTATGGCTACACCTTC.

The chain combines TRBV30 with TRBJ2-1, with D perhaps TRBD2 (6 bases). V was clipped by 5 bases and J by 4 bases, with 12 bases between them. Germline values: CDR1 GTSNPN, CDR2 SVGIG (reference sequence). The CDR3 covers 13 residues. CDR3: CAWDRGDYNEQFF. CDR3 in DNA: TGTGCCTGGGACCGCGGGGATTACAATGAGCAGTTCTTC.

This clone has only one observation. The CDR3 is CASSPTSGSISEQFF. Written as DNA, the CDR3 is TGTGCCAGCAGCCCCACTAGCGGGAGTATAAGTGAGCAGTTCTTC. This chain joins TRBV11-3 and TRBJ2-1; 11 nucleotides line up with TRBD2. The germline gives CDR1 SGHNT, CDR2 YENEEA. The trim removed 5 bases at V and 9 bases at J, leaving 9 bases unmatched. The CDR3 is made up of 15 amino acids.

The J gene is TRBJ2-5, the V gene TRBV6-1; D is possibly TRBD2 (5 bases). Trimming stripped 0 bases from V and 9 bases from J, with 20 bases between. The length of the CDR3 is 16 residues. CDR1 is MNHNS, CDR2 SASEGT, per germline. CDR3 DNA sequence: TGTGCCAGCAGTGAAGCGGGCTATATGAGGGAGTTGTCCCAGTACTTC. Protein: CASSEAGYMRELSQYF.

The CDR3 coding sequence is TGTGCCAGCAGCTTAGTTACAGGGGGCAGTGGCTATGGCTACACCTTC. Its protein product is CASSLVTGGSGYGYTF. The gene calls are TRBV7-9 and TRBJ1-2; 9 positions match TRBD1. This CDR3 region has 16 residues. Germline CDR1 and CDR2: SEHNR and FQNEAQ (reference sequence). The trim removed 1 base at V and 4 bases at J, leaving 7 bases unmatched.

The rearrangement joins TRBV6-6 to TRBJ2-1; D ambiguous. The CDR3 extends over 12 amino acids. CDR1 MNHNY and CDR2 SVGAGI come from the germline V gene (reference sequence). The germline V and J ends were trimmed by 5 bases and 10 bases, with 12 bases remaining between them. The CDR3 sequence: CASSQMESEQFF. CDR3 DNA sequence: TGTGCCAGCAGTCAAATGGAAAGCGAGCAGTTCTTC.

This chain uses TRBV5-4 with TRBJ2-3, with D hard to call. CDR3 length: 15 residues. Germline V lookup: CDR1 SGHNT, CDR2 YYREEE (reference sequence). V was shortened by 6 bases and J by 4 bases, with 18 bases between the two germline ends. CDR3 amino acids: CASTPDWAFPDTQYF. In nucleotides, the CDR3 is TGTGCCAGCACTCCGGATTGGGCCTTCCCAGATACGCAGTATTTT. Based on the CDR3 plus reference TRBV5-4 and TRBJ2-3, the full variable domain is ETGVTQSPTHLIKTRGQQVTLRCSSQSGHNTVSWYQQALGQGPQFIFQYYREEENGRGNFPPRFSGLQFPNYSSELNVNALELDDSALYLCASTPDWAFPDTQYFGPGTRLTVL.

This chain joins TRBV5-1 and TRBJ2-3; possible D gene TRBD2, 6 bases. Germline V CDR1 and CDR2: SGHRS, YFSETQ. There are 14 residues in the CDR3. Trimming left V 2 bases short and J 10 bases short, with 17 bases between. CDR3: CASSLELEGGAQYF. CDR3 DNA sequence: TGCGCCAGCAGCTTAGAACTCGAAGGAGGGGCGCAGTATTTT.

The chain combines TRBV6-6 with TRBJ1-5; D uncertain. CDR1 and CDR2 (germline): MNHNY, SVGAGI (reference sequence). Trimming removed 6 bases at V and 5 bases at J, with 14 bases between. The CDR3 runs to 14 residues. This CDR3 reads CASSRQVQDQPQHF. CDR3 coding DNA: TGTGCCAGCAGCCGCCAGGTGCAGGATCAGCCCCAGCATTTT.

V usage is TRBV7-2 and J usage is TRBJ2-1, with 11 bases fitting TRBD2. V lost 7 bases, J lost 9 bases, and 8 bases stayed unmatched. The germline V gene has CDR1 SGHTA and CDR2 FQGNSA. This CDR3 has 14 amino acids. Here the CDR3 reads CASTTSGRSSEQFF. The CDR3 nucleotides are TGTGCCAGCACCACTAGCGGGAGAAGCAGTGAGCAGTTCTTC.